The clone carrying this T cell receptor beta chain has more than one count but fewer than ten. Its specificity is not known. The investigators reverse transcribed all of the isolated RNA, so they sequenced expressed TCRB transcripts. Some clones are missing from TCRdb's copy, which holds only in-frame ones; the method was immunoSEQ multiplex PCR. The sample records 810,000 or so clones, about a sixth being singletons. The sample originates from a study of beta chain features in type 1 diabetes. Study-wide points: Possible PCR preference for shorter templates applied equally to patients and controls. Whether TCRB rearrangement is influenced by HLA type was left unresolved in this analysis.

Stem cell-like memory, regulatory, central memory and naive CD4+ cells were sorted via CD45RO/CCR7/CD25/CD127/CD95/CD27. The CDR3 runs to 15 residues. The sequenced material came from naive CD4+ T cells from blood. The sequence derives from a woman under 30 in good health. This rearrangement joins TRBV21-1 to TRBJ2-4; the table's TRBD2 call for D was not verified on the DNA. TRBV21-1 is recorded as a pseudogene. The CDR3 region has the DNA TGTGCCAGCAGCAGAGAGAGACTAGCCAAAAACATTCAGTACTTC. Translating it yields CASSRERLAKNIQYF.